This TCR beta chain was observed in a study of blood T cell repertoires in COVID-19. The data were produced by immunoSEQ multiplex PCR, yet TCRdb's version contains in-frame clones alone and is incomplete. The sample comprises hundreds of thousands of clones, 90% of which are singletons, and under 1.1% rests with the top ten. Germline CDR1 reads MGHRA; CDR2 reads YSYEKL. With 1 base clipped from V and 0 bases from J, the junction kept 3 bases outside the gene matches. This CDR3 is built from 15 residues. J is TRBJ2-7 and V is TRBV4-1, with 7 bases matching TRBD2. The sequenced material came from peripheral blood. The sequence was obtained from a woman aged 40-49 years with COVID-19, enrolled during active disease. CDR3 sequence: CASSQVWGGSYEQYF. The CDR3 DNA reads as TGCGCCAGCAGCCAAGTGTGGGGGGGCTCCTACGAGCAGTACTTC.